This T cell receptor (beta chain) was identified in a study of shared clonotypes between healthy human individuals (TCRdb year 2020). Concerning the study at large: The cohort comprised a couple of women and a few men aged 18 to 49 years. For each donor, three plates each were used for CD4 naive and CD4 memory, two plates were used for CD8 naive, and one plate was used for CD8 memory. To estimate repertoire size and how much clonotypes are shared between individuals, the study performed deep sequencing of blood TCR repertoires from a few healthy adults. To increase sequencing depth and limit assay-specific biases, TCR repertoire library preparation and sequencing were carried out by different laboratories using diverse techniques. Each donor's leukapheresis produced roughly between roughly 0.85 and 9 billion PBMCs. Results the study describes overall, beyond this receptor: Sampling was restricted to blood, and TCR repertoires in tissues likely differ from the TCR repertoires found in blood. Because the study included a small number of donors, the genetic and exposure-history diversity represented was limited. When a handful of donors were compared, the shared fraction of clonotypes was roughly 4.8% for naive CD4, around 4% for naive CD8, about 2.4% for memory CD4, and under 0.5% for memory CD8. Even with the large sequencing depth, rarefaction of the sorted-subset datasets indicated that sequencing was incomplete. Pairwise subsampling indicated that sequencing depth was expected to affect the degree of clonotype sharing among donors. Naive subsets generally had larger estimated clonotype richness than memory subsets did. Higher generation probabilities were observed for clonotypes shared by all four sorted-subset donors than for non-shared clonotypes.

Donors were healthy HIV-negative adults with no recently reported acute infections or vaccinations. All donors were Caucasian adults living in Nashville, Tennessee, USA. CD4+ T cells were enriched by magnetic negative selection; naive cells were then positively selected on CD45RA, and the negative fraction formed the memory subset. Blood was obtained by leukapheresis, after which PBMCs were separated by Ficoll-Histopaque density gradient centrifugation and cryopreserved in liquid nitrogen vapor phase. Analytical flow cytometry was used to check the purity and quantity of every magnetically sorted T cell population. Genomic DNA was isolated from each sorted fraction and quantified by UV absorbance on a Nanodrop 2000c. TCR CDR3 regions were amplified from genomic DNA by multiplex PCR using the deep immunoSEQ assay. Extracted genomic DNA from each cell subset was distributed evenly across all wells of several immunoSEQ 96-well plates, and each plate was treated as a replicate. For sorted subsets, each replicate PCR was loaded with approximately 200 ng genomic DNA, equivalent to 25,000 to 35,000 T cell genomes. The purified libraries were quantified using a Qubit 3.0 fluorometer, sized with a Bioanalyzer 2100, and then quantified again using the KAPA Library Quantification kit. Every immunoSEQ 96-well plate was sequenced on a dedicated single-read 150-cycle Illumina NextSeq 550 flow cell. The authors processed their data as follows. The immunoSEQ output contained only junctional sequences without quality scores, so filtering could not match that applied to full-length reads. Sequences were annotated with PyIR, a Python wrapper for IgBLAST v1.9, using IMGT germline references to assign V/J genes and CDR3. Reads were removed for weak V/J assignments (E-value above 1e-6), missing CDR3, stop codons, out-of-frame junctions, or ambiguous translated residues. A V3J clonotype was defined by an identical inferred V gene, J gene, and CDR3 amino acid sequence. The percentage overlap between two repertoires was calculated by dividing the number of shared unique clonotypes by the size of the smaller repertoire. Three approaches were used to assess repertoire richness: RTK rarefaction, the Chao1 estimator, and Recon v2.1 estimates of unobserved clonotypes. OLGA was used to compute generation probabilities for all TCRbeta clonotypes that the gDNA method yielded from a handful of donors. TCRdb carries this immuneACCESS record with in-frame sequences only. Its versions omit some clonotypes, under half of them owing to an unresolved V gene in the studies checked, with the rest unexplained. V, J and clone size were drawn from that table, and D and trimming were deduced from the DNA. The sample table records 1.5 million to 1.9 million clones; approximately 98% of these occur just once. The ten biggest clones cover less than 0.55% of the sample.

The CDR3 numbers 13 residues from cysteine through phenylalanine. Only the CDR3 part of the read is kept: 39 bases, read in frame from the first base. CDR1 SNHLY and CDR2 FYNNEI were looked up in the germline V gene. Trimming costs V 8 bases and J 6 bases, and their ends lie 14 bases apart. The count of this clone is one. Its target antigen remains unknown. Base-call qualities are not available, and no considerably larger clone is one nucleotide away. The rearrangement joined TRBV2 to TRBJ2-1, with the D gene too uncertain to name. The sample consisted of naive CD4+ T cells sorted from blood. Taken with the paper, the label for cell subset or site translates to: CD45RA+ positively selected. The source of this sequence is a man aged 25 to 40 in good health. The sequenced DNA: TGTGCCAGCTCACCCCGAGGCAGCAATGAGCAGTTCTTC. The resulting protein is CASSPRGSNEQFF.